This T cell receptor beta chain was sequenced for a study of blood T cell repertoires in COVID-19. Study details: Sites in the United States, Italy and Spain provided acute and convalescent COVID-19 samples. Sample material is recorded as cDNA or gDNA derived from T cells, B-cell-depleted T cells, or PBMCs.

Original analysis: Scientists estimated how many nucleated cells there were by amplifying reference gene primers. Data came from immunoSEQ multiplex PCR; TCRdb stores just in-frame clones and leaves some out. That table gives V, J and clone size, and the DNA gave D and trimming. There are 80,000 to 100,000 clones in the sample; 90% to 95% occur only once, and approximately 4.2% lies in the top ten. This receptor was identified in a human donor with active COVID-19. The donor label of this sample is uncertain. Source material: peripheral blood.

The CDR3 region is CASSQLEVTGELFF. As DNA, the CDR3 is TGTGCCAGCAGCCAACTGGAGGTGACCGGGGAGCTGTTTTTT. V gene TRBV4-2 combines with J gene TRBJ2-2, with TRBD2 as a possible D gene (5 bases). V lost 2 bases to trimming and J lost 5 bases, with 9 bases between them. The CDR3 is 14 amino acids. CDR1 LGHNA and CDR2 YNFKEQ come from the germline V gene.